The T cell receptor beta chain under discussion was sequenced for a study of blood T cells in healthy people across ages. Study results and caveats: More naive CD4+ cells and higher diversity marked long-lived donors relative to aged donors. Estimates of diversity drawn from one million T cells were considered underestimates.

Every donor gave approximately 10 milliliters of peripheral blood. No fewer than 5.5 micrograms of total RNA were isolated from every sample. The second PCR ran about 6 to 12 cycles with a sample-barcoded 5' primer and J-beta primers. TCRdb used MiXCR to reprocess the 5' RACE reads, holding one entry per CDR3 protein. This sample carries 910,000 or so distinct CDR3 sequences, roughly half of them seen once, and the ten largest clones take 20% to 25%. About this clonotype itself: Its specificity is not known. The junction departs from the called germline gene at one end, perhaps through a read error.

CDR1 is DFQATT and CDR2 is SNEGSKA in the germline V gene (reference sequence). The CDR3 sequence is 15 residues long. The receptor's source is a woman aged 55-70 years in good health. Sequences were obtained from blood. The V and J genes are TRBV20-1 and TRBJ2-1; 7 bases match TRBD2. The CDR3 nucleotides read TGCAGTGCTAGGGATGTGGGCGGGAGTTATCATGAACAGTTCTTC. It codes for CSARDVGGSYHEQFF.